The entry below gives a single TCR beta chain sequence along with its context. What it recognizes is unknown. Data came from immunoSEQ multiplex PCR; TCRdb stores just in-frame clones and leaves some out. The table lists 150,000 to 200,000 clones, around four fifths of them singletons. The V end lost 6 bases, the J end lost 3 bases, and 17 bases lay between the germline ends. The CDR3 is 15 amino acids. Germline V gene lookup returns CDR1 SGHVS and CDR2 FQNEAQ. The validation cohort, a group of around 130 subjects, included the donors and was separate from the roughly 600-subject first cohort. This specimen comes from a study of cytomegalovirus exposure and HLA in healthy donors. Study in general: A subsequent analysis stated that the 120 or so validation repertoires were run on the same platform as the roughly 670 first-cohort repertoires.

Overall study findings and caveats: Cytomegalovirus status, reportedly, was diagnosed with high specificity and sensitivity by the classifier. Altogether, 150 to 200 TCR beta chains were recorded as cytomegalovirus-associated.

The gene calls are TRBV7-8 and TRBJ1-2; perhaps TRBD1 as D (6 bases). The sequence was collected from a man aged 25 to 40 in good health and CMV-seropositive. The material sequenced was PBMCs. The CDR3 sequence is CASSYPDRRHYGYTF. The CDR3 nucleotides are TGTGCCAGCAGTTATCCTGACAGGCGTCACTATGGCTACACCTTC.